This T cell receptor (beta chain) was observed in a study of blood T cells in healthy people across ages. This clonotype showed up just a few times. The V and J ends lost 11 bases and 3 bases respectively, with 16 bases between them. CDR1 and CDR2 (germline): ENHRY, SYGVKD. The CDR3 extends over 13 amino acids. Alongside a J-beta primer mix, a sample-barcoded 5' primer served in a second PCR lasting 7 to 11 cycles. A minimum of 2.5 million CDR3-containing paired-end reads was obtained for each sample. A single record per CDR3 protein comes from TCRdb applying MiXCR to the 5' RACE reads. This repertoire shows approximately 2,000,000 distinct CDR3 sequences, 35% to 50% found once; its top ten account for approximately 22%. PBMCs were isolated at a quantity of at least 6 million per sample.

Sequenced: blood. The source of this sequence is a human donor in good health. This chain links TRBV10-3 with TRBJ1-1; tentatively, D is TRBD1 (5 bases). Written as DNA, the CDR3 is TGTGCCTCCAGGACGGGGGGGGACACTGAAGCTTTCTTT. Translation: CASRTGGDTEAFF.